These 20 T cell receptor beta chains were sequenced from one sample in a study of molecular identifiers for immune sequencing clone quantification. Each CDR3 protein is one row after TCRdb ran MiXCR on the PCR reads. The sample carries 460,000 or so distinct CDR3 sequences, around 23% recorded once. The material sequenced was naive CD8+ T cells from blood, with Jurkat cell RNA spiked in. Indicated subset: FACS-sorted CD8+CD4-CCR7+CD45RA+ naive T cells. These receptors all come from a human donor in good health. Some libraries in this study had Jurkat cell RNA spiked in.

In its sample, this clonotype was seen many times. J is TRBJ2-3 and V is TRBV6-2 or TRBV6-3; D not resolved. The V end was cut by 6 bases, the J end by 2 bases, with 18 bases between. The germline gives CDR1 MNHEY, CDR2 SVGEGT. This CDR3 is built from 16 residues. The CDR3 DNA follows: TGTGCCAGCAGCTTTGACACCCAACTACTCACAGATACGCAGTATTTT. Amino acids: CASSFDTQLLTDTQYF.

About this clonotype: This sequence may be a read error, since a much larger clone differs from it by one base. V gene TRBV28 combines with J gene TRBJ1-5; 8 bases match TRBD1. With V trimmed by 5 bases and J by 7 bases, 10 bases remained unmatched. Germline loops: CDR1 MDHEN, CDR2 SYDVKM. This CDR3 is 15 amino acids long. DNA of the CDR3: TGTGCCAGCAGTCTCCCGGGGACAGGCTTACAGCCCCAGCATTTT. Its protein product is CASSLPGTGLQPQHF.

This chain uses TRBV19 with TRBJ2-5, with D possibly TRBD2 on 6 matching bases. The germline V gene has CDR1 LNHDA and CDR2 SQIVND (reference sequence). Trimming shortened V by 6 bases and J by 1 base, and 15 bases separated the two germline ends. The CDR3 is 15 amino acids. The CDR3 sequence is CASSRRRESQETQYF. Written as DNA, the CDR3 is TGTGCCAGTAGCCGACGGAGGGAGTCCCAAGAGACCCAGTACTTC.

The chain links TRBV10-3 to TRBJ1-1; D is ambiguous. Germline V gene lookup returns CDR1 ENHRY and CDR2 SYGVKD. The CDR3 runs to 15 residues. The V gene lost 10 bases and the J gene lost 3 bases, with 21 bases spanning the gap. The CDR3 sequence: CASNSYTQRDTEAFF. The CDR3 DNA follows: TGTGCCAGCAACTCATACACCCAAAGGGACACTGAAGCTTTCTTT.

This clonotype was seen repeatedly, ten times or more. The V and J genes are TRBV7-9 and TRBJ2-3, with D maybe TRBD1 (6 bases). The V gene's germline CDR1 is SEHNR and CDR2 FQNEAQ (reference sequence). CDR3 length: 15 amino acids. Trimming cost V 5 bases and J 0 bases, with 12 bases left between them. CDR3 sequence: CASSLRDTSTDTQYF. CDR3 bases: TGTGCCAGCAGCCTCCGGGACACTAGCACAGATACGCAGTATTTT.

There are a few counts of this clonotype. V usage is TRBV7-9 and J usage is TRBJ2-3; D possibly corresponds to TRBD2 (5 bases). This CDR3 is built from 16 residues. The V end was cut by 1 base, the J end by 8 bases, with 19 bases between. The germline V gene encodes CDR1 SEHNR and CDR2 FQNEAQ (reference sequence). The chain's CDR3 is CASSLGTYVDGGTQYF. CDR3 in DNA: TGTGCCAGCAGCTTAGGGACCTACGTAGACGGAGGTACGCAGTATTTT. The full variable domain, its missing parts supplied by reference TRBV7-9 and TRBJ2-3, is DTGVSQNPRHKITKRGQNVTFRCDPISEHNRLYWYRQTLGQGPEFLTYFQNEAQLEKSRLLSDRFSAERPKGSFSTLEIQRTEQGDSAMYLCASSLGTYVDGGTQYFGPGTRLTVL.

This clonotype was detected only a few times. The chain couples TRBV15 to TRBJ2-1; D perhaps matches TRBD1 (6 bases). Germline V gene data show CDR1 as LNHNV and CDR2 as YYDKDF (reference sequence). The CDR3 is made up of 16 amino acids. The V end was cut by 0 bases, the J end by 1 base, with 10 bases between. The CDR3 is CATSRDRGGSYNEQFF. As DNA, the CDR3 is TGTGCCACCAGCAGAGATCGAGGGGGATCCTACAATGAGCAGTTCTTC.

This clonotype was found a few times. This sequence joins TRBV2 and TRBJ2-7, with D perhaps matching TRBD2 (5 bases). Germline CDR1 reads SNHLY; CDR2 reads FYNNEI. Trimming removed 9 bases from V and 3 bases from J, with 18 bases in between. The CDR3 has 14 amino acids. In nucleotides, the CDR3 is TGTGCCAGTCTATCACCAAGGAGGAGCTACGAGCAGTACTTC. It is translated as CASLSPRRSYEQYF.

The chain combines TRBV6-2 or TRBV6-3 with TRBJ1-1; 7 bases map to TRBD1. CDR1 and CDR2 (germline): MNHEY, SVGEGT. The CDR3 has 13 amino acids. The V segment lost 8 bases and the J segment 3 bases; nucleotides outside the gene matches: 6. The CDR3 DNA follows: TGTGCCAGCGGGCGAGGGGGCCACACTGAAGCTTTCTTT. Its protein is CASGRGGHTEAFF.

The gene calls are TRBV19 and TRBJ2-3; TRBD2 agrees at 7 bases. CDR1 and CDR2 (germline): LNHDA, SQIVND (reference sequence). Germline trimming cut 4 bases from V and 6 bases from J; bases unmatched to any gene: 10. There are 15 residues in the CDR3. In nucleotides, the CDR3 is TGTGCCAGTAGTACCCCCGGCGGGGGAGAGGATACGCAGTATTTT. Its protein is CASSTPGGGEDTQYF.

Turning to this clonotype: A much larger clone is a single base away; this may be a read error. The chain combines TRBV29-1 with TRBJ2-3; D not certain. The V gene lost 3 bases and the J gene lost 0 bases, with 10 bases spanning the gap. The CDR3 is 14 amino acids. Germline V gene sequence: CDR1 SQVTM, CDR2 ANQGSEA. The CDR3 reads CSVDVAASTDTQYF. The CDR3 nucleotides read TGCAGCGTTGACGTGGCAGCTAGCACAGATACGCAGTATTTT.

Relative to its sample, this clonotype is medium-sized. The chain couples TRBV6-5 to TRBJ1-1; 7 nucleotides match TRBD1. From germline, CDR1 is MNHEY and CDR2 SVGAGI. The CDR3 is made up of 16 amino acids. J lost 3 bases, V lost 0 bases, and 7 bases had no gene match. DNA of the CDR3: TGTGCCAGCAGTTACTCGAGACAGGGATGGGACACTGAAGCTTTCTTT. It specifies CASSYSRQGWDTEAFF.

In this sample, this clonotype turned up a few times. The chain couples TRBV27 to TRBJ2-1; 9 nucleotides align to TRBD2. The CDR3 is made up of 14 amino acids. V trimming: 2 bases; J trimming: 9 bases; junction bases outside the gene matches: 5. CDR1 is MNHEY and CDR2 is SMNVEV in the germline V gene (reference sequence). The CDR3 sequence: CASSLGAGGLEQFF. DNA for the CDR3: TGTGCCAGCAGTTTAGGTGCGGGGGGGCTTGAGCAGTTCTTC.

This clonotype showed up just a few times. The rearrangement links TRBV6-4 to TRBJ1-6; D not resolved. CDR1 is MRHNA, CDR2 SNTAGT, per germline. V lost 4 bases and J lost 4, with 11 bases in between. The CDR3 loop spans 15 amino acids. The CDR3 nucleotides read TGTGCCAGCAGTGTCGACGGAACATATAATTCACCCCTCCACTTT. It translates to CASSVDGTYNSPLHF.

This clonotype was observed a handful of times. The chain recombines TRBV20-1 with TRBJ1-3, with D possibly matching TRBD1 (5 bases). The germline V gene encodes CDR1 DFQATT and CDR2 SNEGSKA (reference sequence). With 0 bases removed from V and 8 bases from J, the gap between germline ends came to 20 bases. This CDR3 has 16 residues. The CDR3 bases are TGCAGTGCTAGAGATCTAGCCGGGACGGCGGGAGACACCATATATTTT. This translates into CSARDLAGTAGDTIYF.

The chain employs TRBV7-9 and TRBJ2-1; 14 bases map to TRBD2. Germline CDR1 SEHNR, CDR2 FQNEAQ (reference sequence). The CDR3 loop spans 15 amino acids. J gave up 9 bases and V 4 bases, and 5 bases lay outside the gene matches. The DNA of the CDR3 is TGTGCCAGCAGCTGGACTAGCGGGGGGCCTGGTGAGCAGTTCTTC. Protein sequence: CASSWTSGGPGEQFF.

This clonotype was observed at least ten times. The gene calls are TRBV28 and TRBJ2-7; D remains ambiguous. Germline V gene lookup returns CDR1 MDHEN and CDR2 SYDVKM. With 3 bases removed from V and 6 bases from J, the gap between germline ends came to 6 bases. The CDR3 runs to 11 residues. The CDR3 is CASSFLGEQYF. Here the CDR3 DNA reads TGTGCCAGCAGTTTTCTCGGCGAGCAGTACTTC. The full variable domain, with the rest looked up from reference TRBV28 and TRBJ2-7, is DVKVTQSSRYLVKRTGEKVFLECVQDMDHENMFWYRQDPGLGLRLIYFSYDVKMKEKGDIPEGYSVSREKKERFSLILESASTNQTSMYLCASSFLGEQYFGPGTRLTVT.

The table lists this clonotype with many counts. The V and J genes are TRBV15 and TRBJ1-1; tentative D call: TRBD1 (5 bases). The CDR3 is made up of 16 amino acids. CDR1 is LNHNV, CDR2 YYDKDF, per germline (reference sequence). V shed 0 bases and J shed 4 bases, with 15 bases lying between them. CDR3 bases: TGTGCCACCAGCAGAGAACGGGGGGTCGGAGGCACTGAAGCTTTCTTT. It yields the protein CATSRERGVGGTEAFF.

The chain uses TRBV7-9 and TRBJ2-1, with unresolved D. CDR1 is SEHNR and CDR2 is FQNEAQ in the germline V gene (reference sequence). V gave up 2 bases and J gave up 11 bases, with 10 bases separating them. The CDR3 covers 12 residues. The DNA for the CDR3 is TGTGCCAGCAGCTTATCCCCTTATAAGCAGTTCTTC. Translated, it gives CASSLSPYKQFF.

This clonotype occurred once. Mismatch with germline at one junction end may stem from a read error. The CDR3 bases are TGTGCCAGCCGGCCGAGCACAGATACCCAGAATTTT. Its protein is CASRPSTDTQNF. V and J are TRBV6-2 or TRBV6-3 and TRBJ2-3, with D hard to call. The CDR3 has 12 amino acids. The V gene's germline CDR1 is MNHEY and CDR2 SVGEGT.